Shown below are 27 T cell receptor beta chains from a single sample sequenced in a study of breast tumors, draining lymph nodes, adjacent tissues. Each CDR3 protein is one row after TCRdb ran MiXCR on the multiplex PCR reads. The sample records about 270,000 distinct CDR3 sequences, 30% being singletons. The lymph nodes were axillary draining lymph nodes from breast cancer patients. The source material was axillary lymph node tissue. Every receptor here comes from a female donor with breast cancer. Some clones in this sample may be carry-over from other donors' samples.

This clonotype was detected only a few times. V and J are TRBV3-2 and TRBJ2-7; TRBD1 reflects the table's D call only, with no check against the DNA. TRBV3-2 has pseudogene status. CDR3 length: 14 residues. This CDR3 reads CASSARQGYVEQYF. The DNA of the CDR3 is TGTGCCAGCAGCGCCCGACAGGGGTACGTCGAGCAGTACTTC.

This clonotype was observed a few times. The genes are TRBV5-6 and TRBJ2-5; TRBD2 is a possible D gene (6 bases). Trimming removed 4 bases at V and 2 bases at J, with 18 bases between. CDR1 and CDR2 from the germline V gene are SGHDT and YYEEEE. CDR3 length equals 16 residues. This CDR3 is CASSPLGRGAQETQYF. CDR3 DNA: TGTGCCAGCAGCCCGCTGGGTCGCGGGGCACAAGAGACCCAGTACTTC.

By share, this clonotype ranks as medium-sized. The CDR3 loop reads CATSDMDRIYGYTF. CDR3 coding DNA: TGTGCCACCAGTGATATGGACAGGATCTATGGCTACACCTTC. This chain uses TRBV24-1 with TRBJ1-2; 7 positions agree with TRBD1. The germline gives CDR1 KGHDR, CDR2 SFDVKD. Trimming at V came to 3 bases and at J to 4 bases, leaving 4 bases not matched to a gene. The CDR3 covers 14 residues.

This clonotype has more than one count but fewer than ten. The J gene is TRBJ2-7, the V gene TRBV28, with D maybe TRBD2 (5 bases). The germline V and J ends were trimmed by 8 bases and 2 bases, with 19 bases remaining between them. This CDR3 is 15 amino acids long. Germline V CDR1 and CDR2: MDHEN, SYDVKM. The CDR3 DNA sequence: TGTGCCAGCGGGAGTGCGGACGTTTCCGCCTACGAGCAGTACTTC. Protein sequence: CASGSADVSAYEQYF. Together with reference TRBV28 and TRBJ2-7, the CDR3 gives the full variable domain: DVKVTQSSRYLVKRTGEKVFLECVQDMDHENMFWYRQDPGLGLRLIYFSYDVKMKEKGDIPEGYSVSREKKERFSLILESASTNQTSMYLCASGSADVSAYEQYFGPGTRLTVT.

Comment on this clonotype: A read error may be the cause here, since a much bigger clone is one base away. The CDR3 DNA follows: TGTGCCAGCAGTTACTCTATGCGGGAGGGCCTTCACGAGGCCCAGTACTTC. It is translated as CASSYSMREGLHEAQYF. J is TRBJ2-5 and V is TRBV6-2 or TRBV6-3; 9 bases agree with TRBD2. There are 17 residues in the CDR3. V dropped 0 bases and J dropped 9; count of bases not matched to a gene: 14. In germline, CDR1 is MNHEY, CDR2 SVGEGT.

This rearrangement joins TRBV19 to TRBJ2-2, with TRBD2 matching over 14 bases. The CDR3 consists of 16 residues. Germline V CDR1 and CDR2: LNHDA, SQIVND (reference sequence). V was pared by 6 bases and J by 6 bases, with 6 bases of the junction left unmatched. CDR3 DNA sequence: TGTGCCAGTAGGGCCCCGGGACTAGCGGGAGCCGGGGAGCTGTTTTTT. Protein sequence: CASRAPGLAGAGELFF.

This clonotype turned up a few times. The CDR3 sequence: CASRLQGHSYGYTF. The CDR3 DNA reads as TGTGCCAGCAGGTTACAGGGGCATTCCTATGGCTACACCTTC. This chain links TRBV28 with TRBJ1-2; TRBD1 aligns across 7 bases. CDR3 length: 14 residues. Germline CDR1 MDHEN, CDR2 SYDVKM. After removal of 6 bases from V and 4 bases from J, the junction contained 8 bases not matched to a gene.

This clonotype was detected ten times or more. The J gene is TRBJ2-1, the V gene TRBV29-1; 8 nucleotides line up with TRBD2. Germline CDR1 reads SQVTM; CDR2 reads ANQGSEA. The length of the CDR3 is 16 residues. The junction had 14 bases not matched to a gene; V was cut back by 6 bases and J by 4 bases. The CDR3 sequence: CSVFGFRSGSYNEQFF. The CDR3 coding sequence is TGCAGCGTCTTCGGGTTTCGCAGCGGGAGTTACAATGAGCAGTTCTTC.

The rearrangement uses TRBV7-2 and TRBJ2-7; 9 bases match TRBD1. J gave up 8 bases and V 9 bases, and 8 bases lay outside the gene matches. The CDR3 has 12 amino acids. The germline CDR1 and CDR2 sequences are SGHTA and FQGNSA. CDR3 protein: CASTGQGRQQYF. In DNA form, the CDR3 reads TGTGCCAGTACGGGACAGGGTCGTCAGCAGTACTTC.

This clonotype was counted ten times or more. DNA for the CDR3: TGCAGTGCCGGATTGAGTCCCGGGGAGCTGTTTTTT. Translating gives CSAGLSPGELFF. The genes are TRBV20-1 and TRBJ2-2; D unclear. V shed 6 bases and J shed 6 bases, with 11 bases lying between them. Looked up from germline, CDR1 is DFQATT and CDR2 is SNEGSKA (reference sequence). The CDR3 spans 12 residues.

This clonotype has a count of ten or more. V gene TRBV20-1 combines with J gene TRBJ2-7; no firm D call. Trimming took 5 bases from V and 5 from J, leaving 22 bases between them. The CDR3 totals 15 residues. Germline-derived CDR1 and CDR2 are DFQATT and SNEGSKA (reference sequence). The CDR3, as DNA: TGCAGTGCTCTAGACCCCGGGTCAGGCCTCCACGAGCAGTACTTC. Its translation is CSALDPGSGLHEQYF.

This clonotype was detected only a few times. The chain couples TRBV18 to TRBJ2-7, with 14 bases lining up with TRBD2. V shed 3 bases, J shed 9 bases, and the junction held 7 bases outside the gene matches. The CDR3 length is 15 residues. Germline values: CDR1 KGHSH, CDR2 LQKENI. CDR3 coding DNA: TGTGCCAGCTCACCTACGGGACTAGCGGGAGCTTGGCAGTACTTC. Translation gives CASSPTGLAGAWQYF.

The rearrangement uses TRBV20-1 and TRBJ1-2, with TRBD1 matching 8 bases. Germline V gene data show CDR1 as DFQATT and CDR2 as SNEGSKA (reference sequence). The trim removed 6 bases at V and 10 bases at J, leaving 10 bases unmatched. The CDR3 has 12 amino acids. In DNA form, the CDR3 reads TGCAGTGCCCAGGGGGCAGGGAAAGCCTACACCTTC. It specifies CSAQGAGKAYTF.

Details on this clonotype: In this CDR3 the conserved last residue, phenylalanine or tryptophan, is missing, so a read error is likely. The chain recombines TRBV5-6 with TRBJ2-1; a weak D match, TRBD1 (5 bases). The CDR3 sequence is 15 residues long. Per germline, CDR1 SGHDT and CDR2 YYEEEE. V gave up 0 bases and J gave up 3 bases, with 10 bases separating them. The CDR3 DNA is TGTGCCAGCAGCTTGGCCGTAGGGGACTACAATGAGCAGTTCCTC. Protein: CASSLAVGDYNEQFL.

This clonotype was seen more than once but under ten times. The chain uses TRBV6-1 and TRBJ2-7, with D unclear. With 4 bases removed from V and 2 bases from J, the gap between germline ends came to 9 bases. The CDR3 runs to 13 residues. Looked up from germline, CDR1 is MNHNS and CDR2 is SASEGT. The CDR3 region is CASSAETTYEQYF. As DNA, the CDR3 is TGTGCCAGCAGTGCCGAGACAACCTACGAGCAGTACTTC.

Many counts were recorded for this clonotype. The chain employs TRBV19 and TRBJ2-7, with a possible D match to TRBD2 (5 bases). The CDR3 contains 14 residues. The germline gives CDR1 LNHDA, CDR2 SQIVND (reference sequence). The ends were cut back, 1 base at V and 7 bases at J, with 14 bases in the middle. The CDR3: CASSIGGTTGEQYF. DNA of the CDR3: TGTGCCAGTAGTATAGGGGGAACGACGGGGGAGCAGTACTTC.

In this sample, this clonotype turned up many times. The chain recombines TRBV6-5 with TRBJ2-7; D uncertain. Per the germline V gene, CDR1 is MNHEY and CDR2 is SVGAGI. The CDR3 is 13 residues long. V was pared by 6 bases and J by 3 bases, with 12 bases between. In DNA, the CDR3 is TGTGCCAGCAGGCGCTATCTACACTACGAGCAGTACTTC. This codes for CASRRYLHYEQYF.

This clonotype was seen a few times. A much larger clone lies one base from this, so it may be a read error. The chain combines TRBV7-3 with TRBJ2-5; 7 nucleotides line up with TRBD2. Trimming at V came to 8 bases and at J to 4 bases, leaving 16 bases not matched to a gene. The germline V gene encodes CDR1 SGHTA and CDR2 FQGTGA. The CDR3 contains 16 residues. Here the CDR3 reads CASGQRAPGLPETQYF. CDR3 coding DNA: TGTGCCAGCGGCCAAAGGGCGCCGGGACTACCAGAGACCCAGTACTTC. Supplemented by reference TRBV7-3 and TRBJ2-5, the full variable domain reads GAGVSQTPSNKVTEKGKYVELRCDPISGHTALYWYRQSLGQGPEFLIYFQGTGAADDSGLPNDRFFAVRPEGSVSTLKIQRTERGDSAVYLCASGQRAPGLPETQYFGPGTRLLVL.

The rearrangement joins TRBV24-1 to TRBJ2-6; possibly TRBD1 or TRBD2 for D (5 bases each). Germline-derived CDR1 and CDR2 are KGHDR and SFDVKD. The CDR3 runs 17 residues. V lost 8 bases, J lost 0 bases, and 16 bases lay in between. The CDR3 spells CATMGSGRGSGANVLTF. CDR3 DNA: TGTGCCACCATGGGCAGCGGAAGGGGCTCTGGGGCCAACGTCCTGACTTTC.

The table lists this clonotype with a count of one. The missing conserved phenylalanine or tryptophan at the end of this CDR3 makes a read error likely. The V and J genes are TRBV5-1 and TRBJ2-7, with 7 bases fitting TRBD1. This CDR3 is 12 amino acids long. Germline V lookup: CDR1 SGHRS, CDR2 YFSETQ. Unmatched junction bases numbered 0, after V lost 1 base and J lost 5 bases. The CDR3 loop reads CASSLTGDEQYL. In DNA, the CDR3 is TGCGCCAGCAGCTTGACAGGGGACGAGCAGTACCTC.

This chain joins TRBV6-5 and TRBJ2-3; 8 nucleotides match TRBD1. V dropped 0 bases and J dropped 3; count of bases not matched to a gene: 5. The CDR3 spans 16 residues. CDR1 and CDR2 (germline): MNHEY, SVGAGI. The CDR3 loop is CASSYSSRGLTDTQYF. As DNA, the CDR3 is TGTGCCAGCAGTTACTCGTCCAGGGGGCTTACAGATACGCAGTATTTT.

The rearrangement uses TRBV9 and TRBJ1-1; TRBD1 is a possible D gene (5 bases). The CDR3 extends over 14 amino acids. V was trimmed by 0 bases and J by 5 bases, leaving 11 bases between them. Germline V lookup: CDR1 SGDLS, CDR2 YYNGEE. CDR3 bases: TGTGCCAGCAGCGTAGAAGTAGGGACGACTGAAGCTTTCTTT. It codes for CASSVEVGTTEAFF.

About this clonotype itself: A much larger clone lies one base from this, so it may be a read error. The CDR3, as DNA: TGCGCCAGCAGCGCCATCAGGGGAGGGGAGTCCCAGTACTTC. As protein: CASSAIRGGESQYF. The chain has TRBV5-1 and TRBJ2-5; D possibly corresponds to TRBD2 (7 bases). V was clipped by 4 bases and J by 9 bases, with 19 bases between them. Germline CDR1 is SGHRS and CDR2 is YFSETQ. This CDR3 spans 14 amino acids.

CDR3 coding DNA: TGTGCCAGCCGGACTAGCGGGAGGCGTGACAATGAGCAGTTCTTC. Amino acids: CASRTSGRRDNEQFF. The V and J genes are TRBV11-2 and TRBJ2-1; 14 bases are a match to TRBD2. Germline-derived CDR1 and CDR2 are SGHAT and FQNNGV. The CDR3 runs 15 residues. The V segment lost 8 bases and the J segment 5 bases; nucleotides outside the gene matches: 5.

The rearrangement uses TRBV7-6 and TRBJ2-3; 11 positions agree with TRBD2. Germline V gene lookup returns CDR1 SGHVS and CDR2 FNYEAQ. J lost 9 bases, V lost 1 base, and 12 bases had no gene match. The CDR3 is 17 residues long. DNA of the CDR3: TGTGCCAGCAGCTTAGTGGGACTAGCGGTCCCAAGGGAAACGCAGTATTTT. It translates to CASSLVGLAVPRETQYF.

This clonotype has at least ten counts. This chain links TRBV13 with TRBJ2-2; no clear D gene. The germline V and J ends were trimmed by 0 bases and 0 bases, with 8 bases remaining between them. The CDR3 runs 16 residues. The germline gives CDR1 PRHDT, CDR2 FYEKMQ (reference sequence). The CDR3 here is CASSLGSTPNTGELFF. CDR3 DNA: TGTGCCAGCAGCTTAGGATCGACACCGAACACCGGGGAGCTGTTTTTT.

This clonotype appeared a few times. A much larger clone sits a single nucleotide away, making a read error possible. The rearrangement links TRBV6-5 to TRBJ1-5; D is possibly TRBD1 (5 bases). This CDR3 contains 16 residues. Germline V lookup: CDR1 MNHEY, CDR2 SVGAGI. The CDR3 region is CASSHSIRVGDQPQHF. CDR3 DNA: TGTGCCAGCAGTCACTCGATAAGGGTGGGGGATCAGCCCCAGCATTTT.